This is a list of T cell receptor beta chains from one sample in a study of blood T cells in healthy people across ages. MiXCR, run by TCRdb on the 5' RACE reads, gives a single entry per CDR3 protein. Among roughly 900,000 distinct CDR3 sequences, approximately 49% were seen once, and the ten largest hold roughly 13%. The source material was blood. Receptors were obtained from a man aged 30 to 39 in good health. The CDR3 runs from the conserved cysteine through the conserved F or W. Fields, in order: CDR3 protein, CDR3 DNA, V gene, CDR3 length, D gene, clone size, J gene. D genes are given only for firm matches. Where a row states a size, it is once, few, many or the class of an expanded clone; other rows omit it.

CDR3 protein: CASSPRPGLNNYEQYF
CDR3 DNA: TGTGCCAGCAGCCCTAGGCCGGGACTAAACAACTACGAGCAGTACTTC
V gene: TRBV7-2
CDR3 length: 16
D gene: TRBD2
clone size: .
J gene: TRBJ2-7

CDR3 protein: CASSPGTAQYNEQFF
CDR3 DNA: TGCGCCAGCAGCCCAGGGACAGCCCAATACAATGAGCAGTTCTTC
V gene: TRBV5-1
CDR3 length: 15
D gene: TRBD1
clone size: few
J gene: TRBJ2-1

CDR3 protein: CAISESSPRDGYTF
CDR3 DNA: TGTGCCATCAGTGAGTCGTCCCCCAGGGATGGCTACACCTTC
V gene: TRBV10-3
CDR3 length: 14
D gene: .
clone size: .
J gene: TRBJ1-2

CDR3 protein: CASSPPLGKRNEQFF
CDR3 DNA: TGTGCCAGCAGCCCCCCGTTAGGGAAAAGGAATGAGCAGTTCTTC
V gene: TRBV7-9
CDR3 length: 15
D gene: .
clone size: few
J gene: TRBJ2-1

CDR3 protein: CSASGGTGVFFKKTQYF
CDR3 DNA: TGCAGTGCTTCAGGAGGGACAGGGGTTTTCTTCAAGAAGACCCAGTACTTC
V gene: TRBV20-1
CDR3 length: 17
D gene: TRBD1
clone size: .
J gene: TRBJ2-5

CDR3 protein: CASSQEGQGSYEQYF
CDR3 DNA: TGCGCCAGCAGCCAAGAGGGACAGGGTTCGTACGAGCAGTACTTC
V gene: TRBV4-3
CDR3 length: 15
D gene: TRBD1
clone size: .
J gene: TRBJ2-7

CDR3 protein: CAISESGEGDTQYF
CDR3 DNA: TGTGCCATCAGTGAGTCGGGGGAAGGGGATACGCAGTATTTT
V gene: TRBV10-3
CDR3 length: 14
D gene: .
clone size: .
J gene: TRBJ2-3

CDR3 protein: CASSLYRGGRPYEQYF
CDR3 DNA: TGTGCCAGCAGTCTCTACAGGGGGGGGCGGCCCTACGAGCAGTACTTC
V gene: TRBV6-2/TRBV6-3
CDR3 length: 16
D gene: .
clone size: many
J gene: TRBJ2-7

CDR3 protein: CASSYGAVGYEQYF
CDR3 DNA: TGTGCCAGCAGTTACGGGGCTGTGGGATACGAGCAGTACTTC
V gene: TRBV27
CDR3 length: 14
D gene: .
clone size: once
J gene: TRBJ2-7

CDR3 protein: CASSNNRDRTDTQYF
CDR3 DNA: TGTGCCAGCAGCAACAACAGGGACCGGACAGATACGCAGTATTTT
V gene: TRBV21-1
CDR3 length: 15
D gene: .
clone size: .
J gene: TRBJ2-3

CDR3 protein: CSVEGLAAKNIQYF
CDR3 DNA: TGCAGCGTTGAAGGACTAGCTGCCAAAAACATTCAGTACTTC
V gene: TRBV29-1
CDR3 length: 14
D gene: TRBD2
clone size: few
J gene: TRBJ2-4

CDR3 protein: CASSLGNRAYGYTF
CDR3 DNA: TGTGCCAGCAGTCTCGGTAACAGGGCCTATGGCTACACCTTC
V gene: TRBV7-2
CDR3 length: 14
D gene: .
clone size: .
J gene: TRBJ1-2

CDR3 protein: CASSSVAGNTEAFF
CDR3 DNA: TGTGCCAGCAGTTCGGTAGCGGGGAACACTGAAGCTTTCTTT
V gene: TRBV12-3/TRBV12-4
CDR3 length: 14
D gene: .
clone size: few
J gene: TRBJ1-1

CDR3 protein: CASSESMGLIDGYTF
CDR3 DNA: TGTGCCAGCAGTGAGTCGATGGGGCTTATAGATGGCTACACCTTC
V gene: TRBV2
CDR3 length: 15
D gene: .
clone size: .
J gene: TRBJ1-2

CDR3 protein: CANSQVKSSTDTQYF
CDR3 DNA: TGCGCCAACAGCCAAGTTAAGAGCAGCACAGATACGCAGTATTTT
V gene: TRBV4-3
CDR3 length: 15
D gene: .
clone size: .
J gene: TRBJ2-3

CDR3 protein: CASSQGGLAELSYNEQFF
CDR3 DNA: TGTGCCAGCAGCCAGGGTGGGCTAGCGGAGCTCTCCTACAATGAGCAGTTCTTC
V gene: TRBV3-1
CDR3 length: 18
D gene: TRBD2
clone size: .
J gene: TRBJ2-1

CDR3 protein: CASSQTTGANEKLFF
CDR3 DNA: TGTGCCAGCAGCCAAACAACGGGGGCTAATGAAAAACTGTTTTTT
V gene: TRBV3-1
CDR3 length: 15
D gene: .
clone size: few
J gene: TRBJ1-4

CDR3 protein: CASSSITGSQETQYF
CDR3 DNA: TGTGCCAGCAGTTCGATCACGGGGAGCCAAGAGACCCAGTACTTC
V gene: TRBV6-5
CDR3 length: 15
D gene: .
clone size: .
J gene: TRBJ2-5

CDR3 protein: CSASSATNNYGYTF
CDR3 DNA: TGCAGTGCTAGTTCCGCGACCAATAACTATGGCTACACCTTC
V gene: TRBV20-1
CDR3 length: 14
D gene: .
clone size: .
J gene: TRBJ1-2

CDR3 protein: CASSPRLAGARGTGTQYF
CDR3 DNA: TGTGCCAGCAGCCCCAGACTAGCGGGGGCGAGAGGCACAGGTACGCAGTATTTT
V gene: TRBV11-3
CDR3 length: 18
D gene: TRBD2
clone size: .
J gene: TRBJ2-3

CDR3 protein: CASSLQDQGAYEQYF
CDR3 DNA: TGTGCCAGCAGCCTCCAGGACCAGGGTGCCTACGAGCAGTACTTC
V gene: TRBV11-2
CDR3 length: 15
D gene: .
clone size: .
J gene: TRBJ2-7

CDR3 protein: CSASGQGPYEQYF
CDR3 DNA: TGCAGTGCCTCGGGACAGGGGCCCTACGAGCAGTACTTC
V gene: TRBV20-1
CDR3 length: 13
D gene: TRBD1
clone size: .
J gene: TRBJ2-7

CDR3 protein: CASRKDEQFF
CDR3 DNA: TGTGCCAGCAGAAAGGATGAGCAGTTCTTC
V gene: TRBV6-2/TRBV6-3
CDR3 length: 10
D gene: .
clone size: .
J gene: TRBJ2-1

CDR3 protein: CASSYSTGAGQPQHF
CDR3 DNA: TGTGCCAGCAGTTACTCGACAGGGGCAGGTCAGCCCCAGCATTTT
V gene: TRBV6-6
CDR3 length: 15
D gene: TRBD1
clone size: .
J gene: TRBJ1-5

CDR3 protein: CASSKTRRFTGEPFF
CDR3 DNA: TGTGCCAGCAGCAAAACCCGCAGATTCACCGGGGAGCCGTTTTTT
V gene: TRBV21-1
CDR3 length: 15
D gene: .
clone size: .
J gene: TRBJ2-2

CDR3 protein: CASSQFPREGNTGELFF
CDR3 DNA: TGTGCCAGCAGCCAATTTCCGAGGGAGGGGAACACCGGGGAGCTGTTTTTT
V gene: TRBV14
CDR3 length: 17
D gene: TRBD2
clone size: .
J gene: TRBJ2-2